The rows below give T cell receptor beta chains drawn from one sample of a study of PD-1 blockade in classical Hodgkin lymphoma. Libraries were prepared by immunoSEQ multiplex PCR; TCRdb keeps only in-frame clonotypes and omits some of them. The sample includes 12,000 to 15,000 clones, roughly four fifths seen only once; the top ten take about 20%. Sequences were derived from peripheral blood mononuclear cells (PBMCs), sampled at baseline. Receptor source: a human donor with classical Hodgkin lymphoma. The CDR3 runs from the conserved cysteine through the conserved F or W. A D gene is named only where the DNA matches it firmly. Size tells how often a clone was seen (once, few, many) or the class of an expanded clone, and some rows leave it out.

.	TRBJ2-6	TRBV27	.	CASSLGGTGANVLTF	TGTGCCAGCAGCCTGGGGGGAACTGGGGCCAACGTCCTGACTTTC
TRBD2	TRBJ2-1	TRBV5-1	once	CASSLGLAGTNEQFF	TGCGCCAGCAGCTTGGGACTAGCGGGGACCAATGAGCAGTTCTTC
.	TRBJ2-3	TRBV2	.	CASTGFSTDTQYF	TGTGCCAGCACAGGGTTTAGCACAGATACGCAGTATTTT
.	TRBJ1-2	TRBV6-6	.	CATHRGVEANYGYTF	TGTGCCACCCATAGGGGGGTGGAAGCTAACTATGGCTACACCTTC
TRBD1	TRBJ1-1	TRBV19	.	CASGIQGADTEAFF	TGTGCCAGTGGCATACAGGGGGCGGACACTGAAGCTTTCTTT
.	TRBJ1-1	TRBV28	.	CASSLVGNTEAFF	TGTGCCAGCAGTTTAGTGGGGAACACTGAAGCTTTCTTT
.	TRBJ1-5	TRBV19	.	CASSIVGGDNQPQHF	TGTGCCAGTAGTATAGTGGGGGGCGACAATCAGCCCCAGCATTTT
.	TRBJ1-2	TRBV4-1	once	CASSQKNWDTRGYGYTF	TGCGCCAGCAGCCAGAAGAACTGGGACACTCGGGGCTATGGCTACACCTTC
.	TRBJ1-2	TRBV11-2	.	CASSSLRRGAAAIYGYTF	TGTGCCAGCAGCTCCCTACGAAGAGGGGCGGCGGCTATCTATGGCTACACCTTC
TRBD1	TRBJ1-2	TRBV11-2	once	CASSSGVGTGGGYTF	TGTGCCAGCAGCTCAGGAGTAGGGACAGGGGGCGGCTACACCTTC
.	TRBJ1-1	TRBV6-5	.	CASRSQGFGAEAFF	TGTGCCAGCAGATCACAGGGATTTGGCGCTGAAGCTTTCTTT
TRBD1	TRBJ2-5	TRBV19	once	CAAGVQGARETQYF	TGTGCCGCAGGGGTACAGGGGGCGAGGGAGACCCAGTACTTC
.	TRBJ2-7	TRBV9	.	CASNPGGDEQYF	TGTGCCAGCAACCCAGGGGGGGACGAGCAGTACTTC
.	TRBJ2-2	TRBV9	.	CASSVRALNTGELFF	TGTGCCAGCAGCGTTAGGGCCCTAAACACCGGGGAGCTGTTTTTT
.	TRBJ2-3	TRBV10-1	.	CASSGGARDTQYF	TGCGCCAGCAGTGGGGGGGCTCGGGATACGCAGTATTTT
TRBD1	TRBJ1-6	TRBV6-5	.	CASSPGQGQPLHF	TGTGCCAGCAGTCCCGGACAGGGCCAACCCCTCCACTTT
.	TRBJ1-5	TRBV6-1	.	CASSDQPLNLYQPQHF	TGTGCCAGCAGTGACCAGCCCCTAAATCTATATCAGCCCCAGCATTTT
.	TRBJ1-1	TRBV10-3	.	CAISEPNTRGAAFF	TGTGCCATCAGTGAGCCTAACACCCGCGGGGCTGCTTTCTTT